This TCR beta chain appears in the sequencing data of a study of blood T cell repertoires in COVID-19. Overall study: Acute and convalescent COVID-19 samples came from the United States, Italy and Spain. The cDNA or gDNA used as material had been derived from T cells, B-cell-depleted T cells, or PBMCs.

Repertoires were generated with immunoSEQ multiplex PCR, while TCRdb's copy carries only in-frame clones and drops some. This table has fewer than 350,000 clones, roughly 85% appearing once. Germline V gene data show CDR1 as SGHAT and CDR2 as FQNNGV. Trimming shortened V by 5 bases and J by 6 bases, and 10 bases separated the two germline ends. This CDR3 comprises 13 residues. Sequences were obtained from peripheral blood. The gene calls are TRBV11-2 and TRBJ2-2; no reliable D call. The source is a human donor in a cohort sampled during active COVID-19. As DNA, the CDR3 is TGTGCCAGCAGCCCCACAGTTCCCGGGGAGCTGTTTTTT. Its translation: CASSPTVPGELFF. Full variable domain (outside the CDR3, taken from reference TRBV11-2 and TRBJ2-2): EAGVAQSPRYKIIEKRQSVAFWCNPISGHATLYWYQQILGQGPKLLIQFQNNGVVDDSQLPKDRFSAERLKGVDSTLKIQPAKLEDSAVYLCASSPTVPGELFFGEGSRLTVL.